This T cell receptor beta chain is from a study of Ad26.COV2.S vaccination and SARS-CoV-2 variants. General observations from the study: Vaccinated and placebo-treated recipients had similar non-spike TCR breadth. Assessments of TCR breadth and depth may have underestimated the total T cell responses. Breadth, reportedly substantial, characterized the spike-specific CD8+ and CD4+ T cell responses after vaccination.

CDR3 length: 15 amino acids. Germline CDR1 is PRHDT and CDR2 is FYEKMQ (reference sequence). V lost 6 bases, J lost 4 bases, and 8 bases stayed unmatched. Data came from immunoSEQ multiplex PCR; TCRdb stores just in-frame clones and leaves some out. The sample lists around 450,000 clones, around 91% occurring once. To note about this clone: Its antigen is as yet unknown.

Stated treatment: around 19 received Ad26.COV2.S at low or high dose, single or two shots; about 5 received placebo; per-sample allocation not given. Collection of the samples took place on day 63 after the first injection of vaccine or placebo. The receptor's source is a person between 18 and 65 years old who received the Ad26.COV2.S COVID-19 vaccine or a placebo. The source was peripheral blood, collected in a trial of Ad26.COV2.S vaccine versus placebo. The chain is built from TRBV13 and TRBJ2-5, with TRBD2 identical over 10 bases. CDR3 region: CASSTSGDLRETQYF. DNA for the CDR3: TGTGCCAGCAGTACTAGCGGGGACCTCCGAGAGACCCAGTACTTC.